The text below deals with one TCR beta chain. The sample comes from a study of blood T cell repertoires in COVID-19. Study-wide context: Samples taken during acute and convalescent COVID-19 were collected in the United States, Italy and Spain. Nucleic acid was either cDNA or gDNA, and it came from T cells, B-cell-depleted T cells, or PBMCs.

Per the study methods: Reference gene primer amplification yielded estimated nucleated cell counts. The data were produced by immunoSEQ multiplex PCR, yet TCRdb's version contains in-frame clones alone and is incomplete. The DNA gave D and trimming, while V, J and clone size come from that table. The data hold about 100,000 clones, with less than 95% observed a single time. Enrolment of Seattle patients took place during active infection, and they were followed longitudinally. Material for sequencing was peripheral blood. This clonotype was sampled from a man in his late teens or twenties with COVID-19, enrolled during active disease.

The CDR3 protein is CASSPSAPGTQYF. The CDR3 region has the DNA TGTGCCAGCAGTCCCAGCGCGCCGGGGACCCAGTACTTC. The genes are TRBV6-2 or TRBV6-3 and TRBJ2-5; D uncertain. Germline CDR1 MNHEY, CDR2 SVGEGT. V lost 5 bases, J lost 7 bases, and 14 bases lay in between. This CDR3 has 13 residues.